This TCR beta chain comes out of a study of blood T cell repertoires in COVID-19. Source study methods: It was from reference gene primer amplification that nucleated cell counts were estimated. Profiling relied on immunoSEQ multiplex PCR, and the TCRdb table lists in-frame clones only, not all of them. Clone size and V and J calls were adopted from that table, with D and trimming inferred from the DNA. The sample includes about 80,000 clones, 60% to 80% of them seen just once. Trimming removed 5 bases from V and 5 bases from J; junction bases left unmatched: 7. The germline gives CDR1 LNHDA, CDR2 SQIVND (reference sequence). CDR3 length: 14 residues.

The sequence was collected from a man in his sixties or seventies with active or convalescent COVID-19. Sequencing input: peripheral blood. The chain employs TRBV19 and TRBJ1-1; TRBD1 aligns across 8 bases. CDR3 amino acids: CASSPTGEFTEAFF. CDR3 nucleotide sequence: TGTGCCAGTAGTCCGACAGGGGAGTTTACTGAAGCTTTCTTT.